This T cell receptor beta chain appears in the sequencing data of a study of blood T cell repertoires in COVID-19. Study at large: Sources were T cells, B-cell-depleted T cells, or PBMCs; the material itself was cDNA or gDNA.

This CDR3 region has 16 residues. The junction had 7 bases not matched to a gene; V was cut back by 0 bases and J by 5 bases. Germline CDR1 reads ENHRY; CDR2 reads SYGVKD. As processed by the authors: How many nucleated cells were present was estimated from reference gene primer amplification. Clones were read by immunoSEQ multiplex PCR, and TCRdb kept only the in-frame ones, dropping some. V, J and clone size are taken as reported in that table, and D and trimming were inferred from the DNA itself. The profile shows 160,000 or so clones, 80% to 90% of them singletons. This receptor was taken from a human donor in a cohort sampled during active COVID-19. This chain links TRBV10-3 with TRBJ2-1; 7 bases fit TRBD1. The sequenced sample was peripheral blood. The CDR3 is CAISESKQGKDNEQFF. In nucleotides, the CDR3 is TGTGCCATCAGTGAGTCGAAACAGGGGAAAGACAATGAGCAGTTCTTC.